The clone carrying this TCR beta chain was detected a few times. Per the study methods: By means of reference gene primer amplification, nucleated cell counts were estimated. The protocol was immunoSEQ multiplex PCR, while the TCRdb copy is restricted to in-frame clones and leaves out a portion. D and trimming come from the DNA, and the V and J calls and clone size come from that table. Altogether under 70,000 clones are present, around 85% being singletons, with the ten largest covering around 20%. This entry belongs to a study of blood T cell repertoires in COVID-19. Study in general: Researchers got acute and convalescent COVID-19 samples from the United States, Italy and Spain. T cells, B-cell-depleted T cells, or PBMCs provided the cDNA or gDNA that served as material.

Sequencing was carried out using peripheral blood. The sequence came from an elderly woman with active or convalescent COVID-19.

The CDR3 DNA reads as TGTGCCAGCAGTGAGCAGTGGACTAATGAAAAACTGTTTTTT. It yields the protein CASSEQWTNEKLFF. This rearrangement joins TRBV2 to TRBJ1-4; D not certain. V dropped 3 bases and J dropped 2 bases, with 7 bases sitting between them. Germline V gene sequence: CDR1 SNHLY, CDR2 FYNNEI. CDR3 length: 14 amino acids.